The TCR beta chain under discussion was sequenced for a study of blood T cells in healthy people across ages. Alongside a J-beta primer mix, a sample-barcoded 5' primer served in a second PCR lasting about 7 to 12 cycles. TCRdb analysed the 5' RACE reads with MiXCR anew, one entry per CDR3 protein. The sample holds about 570,000 distinct CDR3 sequences, approximately 25% seen once. Turning to this clonotype: The antigen remains unidentified.

Study results and caveats: CMV status of donors was unknown, possibly confounding expanded clonotype changes.

CDR3 length: 13 residues. V was pared by 5 bases and J by 4 bases, with 11 bases between. This TCR came from a woman between 70 and 85 years old in good health. The chain uses TRBV12-3 or TRBV12-4 and TRBJ1-1; possibly TRBD1 for D (6 bases). Sequenced input: blood. The DNA for the CDR3 is TGTGCCAGCAGTAAGGGGGGGAGCACTGAAGCTTTCTTT. Its protein is CASSKGGSTEAFF.